Included here is one T cell receptor (beta chain) sequence, with context. Its antigen is not identified. This CDR3 contains 15 residues. Germline CDR1 MDHEN, CDR2 SYDVKM. The data stem from a study of CXCR3-negative and CXCR3-positive naive CD8 T cells. Study conclusions and caveats: The study found that naive CXCR3-negative and CXCR3-positive cells shared TRBV-TRBJ usage, while memory cells differed.

Preparation of TRB cDNA libraries relied on 5' RACE carrying UMI labels. From the 5' RACE reads, TCRdb lists one entry per CDR3 protein and no DNA. This sample's table reports more than 45,000 distinct CDR3 sequences. This clonotype was obtained from a human donor in good health. Some clones in this sample may be carry-over from other donors' samples. The J gene is TRBJ2-7, the V gene TRBV28; TCRdb lists TRBD1, though no DNA is available to test this call. Sequencing was done on a sample of memory CD8+ T cells from blood. The CDR3 loop is CASSVTGGASYEQYF.